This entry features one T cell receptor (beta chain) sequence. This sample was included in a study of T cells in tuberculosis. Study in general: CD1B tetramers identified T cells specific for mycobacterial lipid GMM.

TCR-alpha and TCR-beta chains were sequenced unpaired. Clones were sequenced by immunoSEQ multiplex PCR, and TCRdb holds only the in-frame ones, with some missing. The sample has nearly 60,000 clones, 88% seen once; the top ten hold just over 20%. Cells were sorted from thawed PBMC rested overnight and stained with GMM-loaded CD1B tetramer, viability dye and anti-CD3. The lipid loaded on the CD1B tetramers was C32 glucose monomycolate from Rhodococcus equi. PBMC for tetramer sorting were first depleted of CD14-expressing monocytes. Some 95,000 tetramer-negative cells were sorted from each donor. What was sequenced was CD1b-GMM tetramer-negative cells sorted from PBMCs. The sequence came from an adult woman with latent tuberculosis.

The CDR3 loop reads CASGPGGELFF. CDR3 nucleotide sequence: TGTGCCAGCGGCCCTGGCGGGGAGCTGTTTTTT. The rearrangement joins TRBV2 to TRBJ2-2; D not certain. V lost 8 bases, J lost 7 bases, and 8 bases lay in between. Germline-derived CDR1 and CDR2 are SNHLY and FYNNEI. CDR3 length equals 11 residues.